What follows describes a single T cell receptor (beta chain). The antigen remains undetermined. The V gene lost 5 bases and the J gene lost 2 bases, with 22 bases spanning the gap. This CDR3 contains 19 residues. Germline V gene sequence: CDR1 MNHEY, CDR2 SMNVEV (reference sequence). The source of the thymus tissue was resections taken during corrective heart surgery. Healthy Finnish infants having corrective surgery for congenital heart defects served as donors. The data are from a study of human thymus T cells. The method was immunoSEQ multiplex PCR; TCRdb's version includes in-frame clones alone and lacks a portion of them. The sample includes under 150,000 clones, about 95% of them seen just once. Regarding the study as a whole: Unrelated individuals were reported by related research to share highly overlapping thymic repertoires. Thymic as well as blood repertoires seemed to favor certain V and J genes unevenly.

The clonotype comes from a boy under two years old with a congenital heart defect but otherwise immunologically healthy. Sequenced input: thymus tissue. The chain is built from TRBV27 and TRBJ1-6, with a possible D match to TRBD1 (5 bases). CDR3 loop: CASSAFRAPGGTYNSPLHF. The CDR3 DNA is TGTGCCAGCAGTGCCTTCAGGGCCCCCGGGGGGACCTATAATTCACCCCTCCACTTT.